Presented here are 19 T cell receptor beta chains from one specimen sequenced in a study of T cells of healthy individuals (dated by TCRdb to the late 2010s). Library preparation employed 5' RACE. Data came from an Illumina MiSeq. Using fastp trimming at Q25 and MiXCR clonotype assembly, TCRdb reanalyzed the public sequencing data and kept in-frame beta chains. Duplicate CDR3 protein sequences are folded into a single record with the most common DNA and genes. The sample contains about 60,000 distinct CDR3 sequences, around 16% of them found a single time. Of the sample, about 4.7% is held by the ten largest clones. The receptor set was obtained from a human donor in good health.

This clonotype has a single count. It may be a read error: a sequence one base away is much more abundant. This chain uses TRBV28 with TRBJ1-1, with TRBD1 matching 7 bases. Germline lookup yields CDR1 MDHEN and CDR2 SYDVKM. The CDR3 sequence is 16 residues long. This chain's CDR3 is CASSPPGQGGFTGAFF. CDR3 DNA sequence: TGTGCCAGCAGTCCCCCGGGGCAGGGGGGATTCACTGGAGCTTTCTTT.

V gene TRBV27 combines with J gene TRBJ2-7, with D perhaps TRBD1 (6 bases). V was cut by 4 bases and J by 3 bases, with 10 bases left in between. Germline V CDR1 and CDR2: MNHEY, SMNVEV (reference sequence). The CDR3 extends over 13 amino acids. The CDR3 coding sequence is TGTGCCAGCAGTTCGGGACATTACTACGAGCAGTACTTC. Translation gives CASSSGHYYEQYF.

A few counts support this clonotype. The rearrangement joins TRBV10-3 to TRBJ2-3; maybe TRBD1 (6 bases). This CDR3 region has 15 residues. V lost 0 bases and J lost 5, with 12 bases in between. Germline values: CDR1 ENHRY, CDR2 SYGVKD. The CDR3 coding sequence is TGTGCCATCAGTGAGTCTAGGGGGACCGGAGATACGCAGTATTTT. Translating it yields CAISESRGTGDTQYF.

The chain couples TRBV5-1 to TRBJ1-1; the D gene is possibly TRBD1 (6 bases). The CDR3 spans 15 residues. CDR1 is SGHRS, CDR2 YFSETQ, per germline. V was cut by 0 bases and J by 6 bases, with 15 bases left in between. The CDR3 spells CASSLDRAGLPEAFF. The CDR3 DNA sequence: TGCGCCAGCAGCTTGGACAGGGCTGGTTTGCCTGAAGCTTTCTTT.

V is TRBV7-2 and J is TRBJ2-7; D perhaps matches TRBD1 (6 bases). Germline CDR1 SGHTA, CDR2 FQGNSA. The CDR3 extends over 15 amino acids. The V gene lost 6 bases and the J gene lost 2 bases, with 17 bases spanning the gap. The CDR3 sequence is CASSRPPGQAYEQYF. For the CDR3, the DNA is TGTGCCAGCAGTCGGCCACCGGGACAAGCCTACGAGCAGTACTTC.

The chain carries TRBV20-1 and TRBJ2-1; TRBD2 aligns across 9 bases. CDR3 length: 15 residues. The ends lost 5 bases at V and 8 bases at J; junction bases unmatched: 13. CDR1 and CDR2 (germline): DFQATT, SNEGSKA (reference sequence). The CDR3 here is CSAGQPLAGSYEQFF. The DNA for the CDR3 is TGCAGTGCTGGGCAGCCGCTAGCGGGATCCTATGAGCAGTTCTTC.

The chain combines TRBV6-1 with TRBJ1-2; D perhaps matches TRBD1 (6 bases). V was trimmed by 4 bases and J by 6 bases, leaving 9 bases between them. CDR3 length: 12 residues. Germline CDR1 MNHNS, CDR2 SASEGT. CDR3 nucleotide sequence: TGTGCCAGCAGTGTAAGGGGGAATGGCTACACCTTC. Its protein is CASSVRGNGYTF.

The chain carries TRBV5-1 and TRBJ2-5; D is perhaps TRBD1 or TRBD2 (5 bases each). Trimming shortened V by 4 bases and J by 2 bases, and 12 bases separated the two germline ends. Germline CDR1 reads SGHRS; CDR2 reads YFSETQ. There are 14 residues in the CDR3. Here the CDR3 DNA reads TGCGCCAGCAGCAGCGGACGGACACAAGAGACCCAGTACTTC. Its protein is CASSSGRTQETQYF.

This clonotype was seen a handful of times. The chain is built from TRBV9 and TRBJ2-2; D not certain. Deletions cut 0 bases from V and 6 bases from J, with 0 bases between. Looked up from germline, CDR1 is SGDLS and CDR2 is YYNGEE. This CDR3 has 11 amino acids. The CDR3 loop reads CASSVAGELFF. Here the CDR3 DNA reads TGTGCCAGCAGCGTAGCCGGGGAGCTGTTTTTT.

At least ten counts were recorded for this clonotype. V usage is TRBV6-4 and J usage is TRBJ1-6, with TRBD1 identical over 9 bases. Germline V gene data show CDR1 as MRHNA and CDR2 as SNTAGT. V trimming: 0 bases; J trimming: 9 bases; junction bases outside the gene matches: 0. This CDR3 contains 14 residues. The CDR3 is CASSDSTGGSPLHF. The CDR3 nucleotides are TGTGCCAGCAGTGACTCGACAGGGGGTTCACCCCTCCACTTT.

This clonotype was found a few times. In nucleotides, the CDR3 is TGTGCCAGCAGCCCCAGGGACAGCTTCGCCAATGAGCAGTTCTTC. This encodes CASSPRDSFANEQFF. The V gene is TRBV5-4, the J gene TRBJ2-1; 7 bases are shared with TRBD1. The CDR3 extends over 15 amino acids. CDR1 is SGHNT and CDR2 is YYREEE in the germline V gene (reference sequence). J gave up 6 bases and V 4 bases, and 10 bases lay outside the gene matches.

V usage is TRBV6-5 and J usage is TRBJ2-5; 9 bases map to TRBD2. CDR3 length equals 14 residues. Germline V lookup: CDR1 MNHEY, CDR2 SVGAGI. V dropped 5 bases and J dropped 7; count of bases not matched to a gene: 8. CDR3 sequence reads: CASSSSGGRGTQYF. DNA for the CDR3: TGTGCCAGCAGTAGTAGCGGCGGGAGGGGGACCCAGTACTTC.

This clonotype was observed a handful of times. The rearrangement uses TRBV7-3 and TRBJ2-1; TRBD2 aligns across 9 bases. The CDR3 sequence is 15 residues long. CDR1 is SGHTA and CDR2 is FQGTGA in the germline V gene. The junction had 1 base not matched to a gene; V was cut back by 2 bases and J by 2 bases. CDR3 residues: CASSLAGGPYNEQFF. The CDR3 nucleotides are TGTGCCAGCAGCTTAGCGGGAGGGCCCTACAATGAGCAGTTCTTC. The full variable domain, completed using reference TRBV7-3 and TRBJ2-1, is GAGVSQTPSNKVTEKGKYVELRCDPISGHTALYWYRQSLGQGPEFLIYFQGTGAADDSGLPNDRFFAVRPEGSVSTLKIQRTERGDSAVYLCASSLAGGPYNEQFFGPGTRLTVL.

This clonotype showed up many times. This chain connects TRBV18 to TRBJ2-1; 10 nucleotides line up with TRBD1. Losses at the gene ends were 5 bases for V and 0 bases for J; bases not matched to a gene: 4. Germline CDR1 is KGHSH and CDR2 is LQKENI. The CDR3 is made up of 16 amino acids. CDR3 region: CASSTGQGDSYNEQFF. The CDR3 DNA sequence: TGTGCCAGCTCAACCGGACAGGGGGACTCCTACAATGAGCAGTTCTTC.

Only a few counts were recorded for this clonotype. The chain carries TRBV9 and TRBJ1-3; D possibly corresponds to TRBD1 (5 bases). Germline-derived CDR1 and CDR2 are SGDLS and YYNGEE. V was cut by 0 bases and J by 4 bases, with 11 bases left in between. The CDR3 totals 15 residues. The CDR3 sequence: CASSVDPQGGNTIYF. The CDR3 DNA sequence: TGTGCCAGCAGCGTAGACCCCCAGGGCGGAAACACCATATATTTT. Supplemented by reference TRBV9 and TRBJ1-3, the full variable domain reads DSGVTQTPKHLITATGQRVTLRCSPRSGDLSVYWYQQSLDQGLQFLIQYYNGEERAKGNILERFSAQQFPDLHSELNLSSLELGDSALYFCASSVDPQGGNTIYFGEGSWLTVV.

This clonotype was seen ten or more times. The CDR3, as DNA: TGCAGTTATGTTCGGGCTCAAGAGACCCAGTACTTC. As protein: CSYVRAQETQYF. V is TRBV20-1 and J is TRBJ2-5; D is unclear. V shed 8 bases and J shed 2 bases, with 12 bases lying between them. Germline CDR1 DFQATT, CDR2 SNEGSKA (reference sequence). This CDR3 has 12 amino acids.

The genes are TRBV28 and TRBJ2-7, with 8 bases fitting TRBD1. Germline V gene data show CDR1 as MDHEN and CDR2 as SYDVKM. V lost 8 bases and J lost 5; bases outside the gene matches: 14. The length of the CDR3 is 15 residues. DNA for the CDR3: TGTGCCAGCCATGGGGCTCGGACAGGGTTCAACGAGCAGTACTTC. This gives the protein CASHGARTGFNEQYF.

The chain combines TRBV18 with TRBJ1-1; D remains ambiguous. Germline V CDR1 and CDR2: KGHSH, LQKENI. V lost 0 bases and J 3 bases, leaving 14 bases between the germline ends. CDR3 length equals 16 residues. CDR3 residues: CASSPPFGDRDTEAFF. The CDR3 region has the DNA TGTGCCAGCTCACCACCGTTTGGGGATCGGGACACTGAAGCTTTCTTT.

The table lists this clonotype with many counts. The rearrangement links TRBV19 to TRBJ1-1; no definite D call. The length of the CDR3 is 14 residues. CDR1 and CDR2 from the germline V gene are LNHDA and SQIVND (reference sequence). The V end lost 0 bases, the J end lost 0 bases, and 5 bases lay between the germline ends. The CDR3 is CASSIDIVNTEAFF. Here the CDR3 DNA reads TGTGCCAGTAGTATAGACATCGTGAACACTGAAGCTTTCTTT. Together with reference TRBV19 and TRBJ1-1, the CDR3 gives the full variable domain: DGGITQSPKYLFRKEGQNVTLSCEQNLNHDAMYWYRQDPGQGLRLIYYSQIVNDFQKGDIAEGYSVSREKKESFPLTVTSAQKNPTAFYLCASSIDIVNTEAFFGQGTRLTVV.